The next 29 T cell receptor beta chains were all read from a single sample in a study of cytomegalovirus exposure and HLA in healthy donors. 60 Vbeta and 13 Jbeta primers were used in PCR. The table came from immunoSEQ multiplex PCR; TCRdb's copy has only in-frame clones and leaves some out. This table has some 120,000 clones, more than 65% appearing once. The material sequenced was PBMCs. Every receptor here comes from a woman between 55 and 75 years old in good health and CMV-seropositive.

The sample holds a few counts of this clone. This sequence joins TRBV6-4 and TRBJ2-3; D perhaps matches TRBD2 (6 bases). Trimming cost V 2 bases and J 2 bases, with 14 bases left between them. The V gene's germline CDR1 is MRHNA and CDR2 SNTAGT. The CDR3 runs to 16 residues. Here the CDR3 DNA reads TGTGCCAGCAGTGACACGGCCAGCGGGCACACAGATACGCAGTATTTT. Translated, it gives CASSDTASGHTDTQYF.

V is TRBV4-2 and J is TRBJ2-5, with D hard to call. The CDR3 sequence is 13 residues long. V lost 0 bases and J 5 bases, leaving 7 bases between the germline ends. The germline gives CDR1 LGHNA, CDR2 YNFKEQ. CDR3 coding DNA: TGTGCCAGCAGCCAAGATACCGGTGAGACCCAGTACTTC. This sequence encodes CASSQDTGETQYF.

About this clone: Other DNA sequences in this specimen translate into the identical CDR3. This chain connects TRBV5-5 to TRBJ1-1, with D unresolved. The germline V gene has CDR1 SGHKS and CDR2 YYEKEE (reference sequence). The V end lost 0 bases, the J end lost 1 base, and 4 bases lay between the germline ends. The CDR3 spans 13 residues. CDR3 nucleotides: TGTGCCAGCAGCTTGGCCTCGAACACTGAAGCTTTCTTT. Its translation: CASSLASNTEAFF.

In DNA form, the CDR3 reads TGTGCCAGCAGTGAAAGGGACTTCCGCACAGATACGCAGTATTTT. Protein: CASSERDFRTDTQYF. This chain links TRBV2 with TRBJ2-3, with D possibly TRBD2 on 6 matching bases. Trimming left V 2 bases short and J 1 base short, with 10 bases between. The CDR3 length is 15 residues. Germline lookup yields CDR1 SNHLY and CDR2 FYNNEI.

DNA for the CDR3: TGTGCCAGCAGCTTAGCACAGTTTGCTGTCGGTGAGCAGTTCTTC. Amino acid sequence: CASSLAQFAVGEQFF. The V gene is TRBV11-2, the J gene TRBJ2-1; D ambiguous. V lost 1 base, J lost 9 bases, and 16 bases lay in between. Germline V gene lookup returns CDR1 SGHAT and CDR2 FQNNGV. The CDR3 is 15 amino acids.

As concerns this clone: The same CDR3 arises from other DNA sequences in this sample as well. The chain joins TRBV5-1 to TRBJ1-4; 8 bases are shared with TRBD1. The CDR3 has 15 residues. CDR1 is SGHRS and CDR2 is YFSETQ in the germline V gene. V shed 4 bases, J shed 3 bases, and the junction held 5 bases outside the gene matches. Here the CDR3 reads CASSPRQGSNEKLFF. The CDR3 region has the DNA TGCGCCAGCAGCCCACGACAGGGGTCTAATGAAAAACTGTTTTTT.

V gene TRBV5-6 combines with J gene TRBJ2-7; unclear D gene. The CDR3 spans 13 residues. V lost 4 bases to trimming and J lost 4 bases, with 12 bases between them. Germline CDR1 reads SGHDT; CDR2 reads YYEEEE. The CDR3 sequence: CASSPGNVYEQYF. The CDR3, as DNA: TGTGCCAGCAGCCCGGGTAATGTTTACGAGCAGTACTTC.

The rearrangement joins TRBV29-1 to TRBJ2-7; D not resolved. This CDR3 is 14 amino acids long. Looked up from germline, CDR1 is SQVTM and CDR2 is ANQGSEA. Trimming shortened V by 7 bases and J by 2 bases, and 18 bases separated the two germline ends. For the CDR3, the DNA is TGCAGCGGGGTCATAGCTAAACCCCCCTACGAGCAGTACTTC. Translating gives CSGVIAKPPYEQYF.

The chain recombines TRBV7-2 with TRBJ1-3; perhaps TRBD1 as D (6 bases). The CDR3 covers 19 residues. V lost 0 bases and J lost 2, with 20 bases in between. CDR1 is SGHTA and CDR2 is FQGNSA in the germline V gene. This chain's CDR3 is CASSLAPAGRPGAGNTIYF. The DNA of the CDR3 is TGTGCCAGCAGCTTAGCACCCGCCGGTCGCCCAGGGGCTGGAAACACCATATATTTT.

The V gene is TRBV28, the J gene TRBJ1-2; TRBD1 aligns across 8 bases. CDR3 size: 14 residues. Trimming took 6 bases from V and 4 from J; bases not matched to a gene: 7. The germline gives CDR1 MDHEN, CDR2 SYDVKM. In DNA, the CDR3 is TGTGCCAGCAGAAACCAGGGGGCGGGCTATGGCTACACCTTC. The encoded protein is CASRNQGAGYGYTF.

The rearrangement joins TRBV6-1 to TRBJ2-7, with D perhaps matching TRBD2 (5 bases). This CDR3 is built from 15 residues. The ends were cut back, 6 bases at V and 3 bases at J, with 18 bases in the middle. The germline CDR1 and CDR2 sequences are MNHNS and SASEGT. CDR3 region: CASRVGSMGNYEQYF. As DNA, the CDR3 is TGTGCCAGCAGGGTGGGGAGCATGGGGAACTACGAGCAGTACTTC.

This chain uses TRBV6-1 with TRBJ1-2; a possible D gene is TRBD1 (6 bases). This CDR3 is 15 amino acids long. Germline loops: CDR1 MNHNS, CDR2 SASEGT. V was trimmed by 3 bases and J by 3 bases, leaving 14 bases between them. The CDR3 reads CASSDPGHLDYGYTF. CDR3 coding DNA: TGTGCCAGCAGTGACCCGGGACACCTCGACTATGGCTACACCTTC.

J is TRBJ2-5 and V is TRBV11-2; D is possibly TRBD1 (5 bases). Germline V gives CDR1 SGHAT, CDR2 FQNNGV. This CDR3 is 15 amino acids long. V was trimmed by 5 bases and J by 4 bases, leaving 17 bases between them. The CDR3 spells CASSPRKSQGETQYF. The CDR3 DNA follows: TGTGCCAGCAGCCCGCGGAAGAGTCAGGGAGAGACCCAGTACTTC.

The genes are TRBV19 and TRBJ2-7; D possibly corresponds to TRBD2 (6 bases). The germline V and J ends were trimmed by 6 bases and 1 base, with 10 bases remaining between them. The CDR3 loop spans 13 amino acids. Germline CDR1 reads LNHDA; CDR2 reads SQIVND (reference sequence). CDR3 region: CASSRGTSYEQYF. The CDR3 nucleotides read TGTGCCAGTAGCCGCGGGACTTCCTACGAGCAGTACTTC.

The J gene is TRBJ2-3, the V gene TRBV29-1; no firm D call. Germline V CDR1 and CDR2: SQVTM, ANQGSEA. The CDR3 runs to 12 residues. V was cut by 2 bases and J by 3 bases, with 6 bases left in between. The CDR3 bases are TGCAGCGTTGAAATCGGGACAGATACGCAGTATTTT. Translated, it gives CSVEIGTDTQYF.

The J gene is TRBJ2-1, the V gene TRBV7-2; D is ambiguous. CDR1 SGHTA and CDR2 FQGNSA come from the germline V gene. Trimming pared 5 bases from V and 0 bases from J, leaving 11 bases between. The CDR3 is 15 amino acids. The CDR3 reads CASSPHPVSYNEQFF. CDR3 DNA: TGTGCCAGCAGCCCGCATCCAGTCTCCTACAATGAGCAGTTCTTC.

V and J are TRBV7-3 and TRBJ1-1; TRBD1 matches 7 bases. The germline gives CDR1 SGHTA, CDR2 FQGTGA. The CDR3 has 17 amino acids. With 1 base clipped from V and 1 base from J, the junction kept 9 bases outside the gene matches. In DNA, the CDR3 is TGTGCCAGCAGCTTAAACCCACGACAGGGACGGAACACTGAAGCTTTCTTT. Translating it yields CASSLNPRQGRNTEAFF.

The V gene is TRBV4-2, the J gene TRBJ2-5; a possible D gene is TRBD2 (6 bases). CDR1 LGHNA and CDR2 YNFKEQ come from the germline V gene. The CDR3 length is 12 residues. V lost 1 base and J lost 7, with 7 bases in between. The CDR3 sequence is CASSQVGGTQYF. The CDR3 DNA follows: TGTGCCAGCAGCCAAGTCGGGGGGACCCAGTACTTC.

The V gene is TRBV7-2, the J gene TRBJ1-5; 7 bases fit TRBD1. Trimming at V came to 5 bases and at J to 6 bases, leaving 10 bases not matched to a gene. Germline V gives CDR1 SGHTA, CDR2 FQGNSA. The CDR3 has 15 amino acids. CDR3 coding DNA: TGTGCCAGCAGCCCTCCGCAGACAGGGTTTCAGCCCCAGCATTTT. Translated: CASSPPQTGFQPQHF.

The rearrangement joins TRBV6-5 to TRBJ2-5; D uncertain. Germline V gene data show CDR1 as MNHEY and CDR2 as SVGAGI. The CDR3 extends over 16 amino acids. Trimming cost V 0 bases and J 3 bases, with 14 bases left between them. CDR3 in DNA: TGTGCCAGCAGTTACTCCTTCGCCAGGATGAAAGAGACCCAGTACTTC. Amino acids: CASSYSFARMKETQYF.

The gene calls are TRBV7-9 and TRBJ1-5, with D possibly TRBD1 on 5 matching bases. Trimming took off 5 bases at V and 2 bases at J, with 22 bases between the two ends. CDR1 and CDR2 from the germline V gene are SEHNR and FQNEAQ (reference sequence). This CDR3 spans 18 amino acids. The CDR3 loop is CASSPIQEKPIGNQPQHF. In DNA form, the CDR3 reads TGTGCCAGCAGCCCCATACAGGAAAAACCCATAGGCAATCAGCCCCAGCATTTT.

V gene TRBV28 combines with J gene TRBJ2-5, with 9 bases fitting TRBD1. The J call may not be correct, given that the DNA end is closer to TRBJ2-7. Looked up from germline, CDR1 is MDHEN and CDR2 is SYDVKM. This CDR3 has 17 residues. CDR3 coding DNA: TGTGCCAGCAGACTATCACCCGGACAGGGGAGGGCCTACGAGCAGTACTTC. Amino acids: CASRLSPGQGRAYEQYF.

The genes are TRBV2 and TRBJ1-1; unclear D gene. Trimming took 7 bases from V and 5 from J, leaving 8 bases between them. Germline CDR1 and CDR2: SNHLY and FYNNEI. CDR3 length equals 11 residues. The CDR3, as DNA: TGTGCCAGCACCGGGAGGACTGAAGCTTTCTTT. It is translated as CASTGRTEAFF.

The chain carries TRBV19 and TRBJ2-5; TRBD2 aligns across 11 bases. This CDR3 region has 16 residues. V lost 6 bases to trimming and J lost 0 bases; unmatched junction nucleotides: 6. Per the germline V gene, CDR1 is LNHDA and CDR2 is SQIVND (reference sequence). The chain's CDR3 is CASRDSSGGYQETQYF. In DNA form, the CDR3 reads TGTGCCAGTAGAGATTCTAGCGGGGGGTACCAAGAGACCCAGTACTTC.

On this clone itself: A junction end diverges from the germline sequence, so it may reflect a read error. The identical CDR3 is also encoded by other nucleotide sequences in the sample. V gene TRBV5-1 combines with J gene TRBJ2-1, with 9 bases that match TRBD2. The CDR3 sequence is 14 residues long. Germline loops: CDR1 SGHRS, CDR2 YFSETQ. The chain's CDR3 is CATSSGESGHEQFF. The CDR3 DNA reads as TGCGCCACCTCTAGCGGGGAGAGTGGCCATGAGCAATTCTTC.

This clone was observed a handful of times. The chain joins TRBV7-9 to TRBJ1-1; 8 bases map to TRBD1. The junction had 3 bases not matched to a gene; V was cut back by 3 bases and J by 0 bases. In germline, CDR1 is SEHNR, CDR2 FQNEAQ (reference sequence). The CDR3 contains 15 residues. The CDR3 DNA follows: TGTGCCAGCAGCTTCATGACAGGGGTGAACACTGAAGCTTTCTTT. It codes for CASSFMTGVNTEAFF.

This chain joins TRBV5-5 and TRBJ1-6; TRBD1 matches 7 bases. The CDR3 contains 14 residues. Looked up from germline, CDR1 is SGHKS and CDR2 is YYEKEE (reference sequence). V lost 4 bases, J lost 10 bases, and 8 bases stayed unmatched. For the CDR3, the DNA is TGTGCCAGCAGCCCAAGACAGGGTATGTCACCCCTCCACTTT. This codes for CASSPRQGMSPLHF.

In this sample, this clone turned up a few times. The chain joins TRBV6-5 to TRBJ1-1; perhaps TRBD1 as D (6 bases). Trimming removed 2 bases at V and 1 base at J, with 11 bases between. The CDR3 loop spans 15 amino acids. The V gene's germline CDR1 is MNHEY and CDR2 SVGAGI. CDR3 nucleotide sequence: TGTGCCAGCAGTTACCTACAGGGCGGGAACACTGAAGCTTTCTTT. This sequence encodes CASSYLQGGNTEAFF.

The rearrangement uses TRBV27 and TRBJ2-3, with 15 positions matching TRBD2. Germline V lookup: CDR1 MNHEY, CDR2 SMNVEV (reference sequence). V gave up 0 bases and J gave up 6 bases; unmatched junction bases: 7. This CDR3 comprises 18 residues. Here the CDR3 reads CASSLSIGLAGGPDTQYF. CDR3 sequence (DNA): TGTGCCAGCAGTTTATCGATAGGACTAGCGGGGGGGCCGGATACGCAGTATTTT.